This TCR beta chain was profiled in a study of somatic mutations in cytotoxic T cells in rheumatoid arthritis. On the study more broadly: Including V beta1+ cells that were sequenced for TCRB, some T-cell populations stained with V beta antibodies were flow-sorted at nearly 100% purity.

Broader study findings: A slight TRBV07 underrepresentation in rheumatoid arthritis patients was reported without multiple-comparison adjustment. Within the rheumatoid arthritis patients, CD8+ clonality went up as age increased (Spearman r ~ 0.47). The same was not true of the healthy controls.

Clones were read by immunoSEQ multiplex PCR, and TCRdb kept only the in-frame ones, dropping some. The sample has fewer than 25,000 clones, over 75% seen once. This clone was detected once. The antigen remains unidentified. Trimming shortened V by 0 bases and J by 0 bases, and 9 bases separated the two germline ends. Germline CDR1 reads SGHDT; CDR2 reads YYEEEE. The CDR3 contains 15 residues. What was sequenced was CD8+ T cells sorted from blood. The receptor's source is a woman in her fifties or sixties in good health. The chain links TRBV5-6 to TRBJ1-2, with a possible D match to TRBD1 (6 bases). The CDR3 DNA reads TGTGCCAGCAGCTTGGGGCAGGGGCCTAACTATGGCTACACCTTC. It yields the protein CASSLGQGPNYGYTF.